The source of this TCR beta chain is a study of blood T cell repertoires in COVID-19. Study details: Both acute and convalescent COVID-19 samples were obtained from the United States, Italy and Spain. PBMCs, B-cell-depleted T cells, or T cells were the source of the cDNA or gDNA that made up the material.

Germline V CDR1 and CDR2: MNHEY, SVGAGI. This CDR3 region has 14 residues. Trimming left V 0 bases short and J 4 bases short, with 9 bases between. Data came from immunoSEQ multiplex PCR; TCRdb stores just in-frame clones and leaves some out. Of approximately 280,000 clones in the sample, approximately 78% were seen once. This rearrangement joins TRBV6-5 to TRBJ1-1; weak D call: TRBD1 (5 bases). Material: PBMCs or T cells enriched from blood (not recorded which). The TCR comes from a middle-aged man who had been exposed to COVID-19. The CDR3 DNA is TGTGCCAGCAGTTACTCGTTCCAGGGCACTGAAGCTTTCTTT. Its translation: CASSYSFQGTEAFF.